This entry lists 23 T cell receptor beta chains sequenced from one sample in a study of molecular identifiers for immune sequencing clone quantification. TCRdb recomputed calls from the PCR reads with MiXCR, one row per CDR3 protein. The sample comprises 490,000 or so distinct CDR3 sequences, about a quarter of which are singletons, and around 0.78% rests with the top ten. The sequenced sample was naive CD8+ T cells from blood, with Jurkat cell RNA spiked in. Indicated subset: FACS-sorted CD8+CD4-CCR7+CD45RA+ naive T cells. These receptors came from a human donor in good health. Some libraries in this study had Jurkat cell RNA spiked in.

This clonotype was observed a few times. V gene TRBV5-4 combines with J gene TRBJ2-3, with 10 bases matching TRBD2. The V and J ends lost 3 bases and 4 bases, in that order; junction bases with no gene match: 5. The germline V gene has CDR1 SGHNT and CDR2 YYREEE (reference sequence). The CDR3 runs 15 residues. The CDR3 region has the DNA TGTGCCAGCAGCTGGGCTAGCGGGAGCGCAGATACGCAGTATTTT. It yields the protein CASSWASGSADTQYF.

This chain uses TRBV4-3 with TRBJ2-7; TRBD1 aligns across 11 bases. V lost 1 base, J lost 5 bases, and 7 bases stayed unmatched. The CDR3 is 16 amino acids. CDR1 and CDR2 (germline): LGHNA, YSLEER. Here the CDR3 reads CASSQASGTGGDEQYF. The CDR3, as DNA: TGCGCCAGCAGCCAAGCATCCGGGACAGGGGGTGACGAGCAGTACTTC.

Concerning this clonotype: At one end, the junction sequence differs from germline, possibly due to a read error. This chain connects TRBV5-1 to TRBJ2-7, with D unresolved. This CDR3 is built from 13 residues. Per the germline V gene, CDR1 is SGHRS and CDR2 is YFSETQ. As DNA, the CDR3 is TGCGCCAGCAGCCCCGATCTACCCTACGCGCAGTACTTC. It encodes CASSPDLPYAQYF.

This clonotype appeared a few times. The CDR3 loop reads CATSGPGGGNQPQHF. The CDR3, as DNA: TGTGCCACCAGTGGTCCAGGGGGCGGCAATCAGCCCCAGCATTTT. V usage is TRBV24-1 and J usage is TRBJ1-5; the match to TRBD1 covers 8 bases. V lost 5 bases and J lost 2; bases outside the gene matches: 4. The CDR3 spans 15 residues. Germline values: CDR1 KGHDR, CDR2 SFDVKD.

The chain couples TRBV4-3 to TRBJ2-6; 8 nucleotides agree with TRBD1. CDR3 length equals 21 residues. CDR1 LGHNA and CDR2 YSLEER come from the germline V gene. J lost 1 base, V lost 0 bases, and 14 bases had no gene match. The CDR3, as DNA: TGCGCCAGCAGCCAAGATGCGAGGGGACAGGTACCGGAGTCTGGGGCCAACGTCCTGACTTTC. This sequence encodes CASSQDARGQVPESGANVLTF.

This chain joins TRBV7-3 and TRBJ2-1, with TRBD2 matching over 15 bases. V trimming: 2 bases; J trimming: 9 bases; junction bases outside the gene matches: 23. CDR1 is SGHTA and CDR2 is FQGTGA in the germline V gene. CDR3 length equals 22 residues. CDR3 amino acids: CASSLSPHRRSWGLAGGLEQFF. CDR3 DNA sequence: TGTGCCAGCAGCTTATCCCCCCACCGTCGCAGCTGGGGACTAGCGGGGGGCCTTGAGCAGTTCTTC.

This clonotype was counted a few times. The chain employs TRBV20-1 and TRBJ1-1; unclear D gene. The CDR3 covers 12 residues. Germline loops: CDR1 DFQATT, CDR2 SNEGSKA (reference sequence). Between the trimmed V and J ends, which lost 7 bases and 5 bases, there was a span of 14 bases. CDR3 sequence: CSGIGRGTEAFF. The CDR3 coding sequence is TGCAGTGGCATAGGGCGAGGAACTGAAGCTTTCTTT.

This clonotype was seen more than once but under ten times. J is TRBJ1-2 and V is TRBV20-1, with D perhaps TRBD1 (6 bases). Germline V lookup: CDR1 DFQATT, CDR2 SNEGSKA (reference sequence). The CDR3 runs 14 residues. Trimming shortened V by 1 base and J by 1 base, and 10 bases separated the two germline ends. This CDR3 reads CSARGGQFNYGYTF. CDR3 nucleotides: TGCAGTGCTAGAGGAGGACAGTTTAACTATGGCTACACCTTC.

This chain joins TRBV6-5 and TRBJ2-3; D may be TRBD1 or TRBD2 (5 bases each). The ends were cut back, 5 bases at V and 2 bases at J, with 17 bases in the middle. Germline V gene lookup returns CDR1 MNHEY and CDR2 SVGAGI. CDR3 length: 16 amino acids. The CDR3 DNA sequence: TGTGCCAGCAGTCCCGGGGACGGAGCGTACACAGATACGCAGTATTTT. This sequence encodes CASSPGDGAYTDTQYF.

CDR3 loop: CASSLVGEGVRREQYF. As DNA, the CDR3 is TGCGCCAGCAGCTTGGTGGGAGAGGGAGTTAGGAGGGAGCAGTACTTC. The chain couples TRBV5-1 to TRBJ2-7; D perhaps matches TRBD2 (5 bases). The germline V and J ends were trimmed by 0 bases and 7 bases, with 20 bases remaining between them. The CDR3 runs to 16 residues. From germline, CDR1 is SGHRS and CDR2 YFSETQ. Full variable domain (remainder filled in from reference TRBV5-1 and TRBJ2-7): KAGVTQTPRYLIKTRGQQVTLSCSPISGHRSVSWYQQTPGQGLQFLFEYFSETQRNKGNFPGRFSGRQFSNSRSEMNVSTLELGDSALYLCASSLVGEGVRREQYFGPGTRLTVT.

CDR3 coding DNA: TGTGCCAGTAGCATCGACAGGAGCAATCAGCCCCAGCATTTT. This gives the protein CASSIDRSNQPQHF. The gene calls are TRBV19 and TRBJ1-5, with D possibly being TRBD1 (6 bases). The CDR3 contains 14 residues. Germline values: CDR1 LNHDA, CDR2 SQIVND (reference sequence). Between the trimmed V and J ends, which lost 6 bases and 1 base, there was a span of 10 bases.

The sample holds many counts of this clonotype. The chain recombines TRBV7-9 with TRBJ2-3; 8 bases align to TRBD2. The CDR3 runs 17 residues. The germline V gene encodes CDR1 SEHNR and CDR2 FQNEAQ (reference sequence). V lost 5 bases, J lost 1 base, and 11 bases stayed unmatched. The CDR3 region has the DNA TGTGCCAGCAGCAACCGAAGGAGCGGGAGAGGCACAGATACGCAGTATTTT. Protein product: CASSNRRSGRGTDTQYF.

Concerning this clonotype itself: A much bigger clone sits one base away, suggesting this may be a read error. The CDR3 loop is CSARGTSRNNEQYF. CDR3 bases: TGCAGTGCTAGGGGGACTAGCAGGAACAACGAGCAGTACTTC. This chain connects TRBV20-1 to TRBJ2-7; 9 bases are shared with TRBD2. The junction had 8 bases not matched to a gene; V was cut back by 3 bases and J by 5 bases. Germline V CDR1 and CDR2: DFQATT, SNEGSKA (reference sequence). The CDR3 extends over 14 amino acids.

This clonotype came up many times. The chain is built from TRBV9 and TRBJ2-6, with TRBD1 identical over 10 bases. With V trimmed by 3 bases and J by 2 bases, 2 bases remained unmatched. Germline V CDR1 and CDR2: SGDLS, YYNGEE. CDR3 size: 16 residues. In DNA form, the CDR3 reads TGTGCCAGCAGCGAGACAGGGGGCCCTGGGGCCAACGTCCTGACTTTC. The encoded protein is CASSETGGPGANVLTF.

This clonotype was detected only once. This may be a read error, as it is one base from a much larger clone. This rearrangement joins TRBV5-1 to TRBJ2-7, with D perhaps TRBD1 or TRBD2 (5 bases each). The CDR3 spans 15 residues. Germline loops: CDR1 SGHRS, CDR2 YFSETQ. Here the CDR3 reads CASSPEPGLPYEQCF. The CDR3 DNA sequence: TGCGCCAGCAGCCCGGAGCCGGGGCTGCCCTACGAGCAGTGCTTC.

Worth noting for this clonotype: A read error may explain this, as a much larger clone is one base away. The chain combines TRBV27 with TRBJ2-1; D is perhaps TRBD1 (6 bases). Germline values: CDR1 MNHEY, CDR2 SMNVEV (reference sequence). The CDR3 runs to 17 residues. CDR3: CASTAEGGAVRYSEQFF. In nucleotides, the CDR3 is TGTGCCAGCACTGCTGAAGGGGGAGCGGTGAGGTACAGTGAGCAGTTCTTC.

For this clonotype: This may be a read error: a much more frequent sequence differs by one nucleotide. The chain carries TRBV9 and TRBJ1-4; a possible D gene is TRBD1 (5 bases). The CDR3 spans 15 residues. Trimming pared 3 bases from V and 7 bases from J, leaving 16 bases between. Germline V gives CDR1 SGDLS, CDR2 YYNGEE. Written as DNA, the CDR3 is TGTGCCAGCAGCGGGGACGGGGATATGGGTGAAAAACTGTTTTTT. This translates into CASSGDGDMGEKLFF.

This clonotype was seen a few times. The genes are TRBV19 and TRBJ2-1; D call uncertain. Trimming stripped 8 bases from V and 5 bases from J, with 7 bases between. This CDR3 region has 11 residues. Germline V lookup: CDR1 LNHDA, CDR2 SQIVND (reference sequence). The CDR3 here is CASGPDNEQFF. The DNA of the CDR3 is TGTGCCAGTGGCCCTGACAATGAGCAGTTCTTC.

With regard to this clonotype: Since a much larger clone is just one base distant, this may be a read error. CDR3 nucleotide sequence: TGTGCCTGTAGTATAACCACAGATACGCAGTATTTT. It translates to CACSITTDTQYF. The chain links TRBV30 to TRBJ2-3; no clear D gene. The germline CDR1 and CDR2 sequences are GTSNPN and SVGIG (reference sequence). V was trimmed by 6 bases and J by 2 bases, leaving 9 bases between them. This CDR3 has 12 residues.

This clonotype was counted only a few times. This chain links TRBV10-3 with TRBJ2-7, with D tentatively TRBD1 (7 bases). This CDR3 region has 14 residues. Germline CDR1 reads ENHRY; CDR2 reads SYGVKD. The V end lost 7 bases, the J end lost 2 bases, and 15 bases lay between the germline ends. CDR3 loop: CAIKRQGGTYEQYF. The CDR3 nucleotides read TGTGCCATCAAAAGACAGGGCGGGACCTACGAGCAGTACTTC.

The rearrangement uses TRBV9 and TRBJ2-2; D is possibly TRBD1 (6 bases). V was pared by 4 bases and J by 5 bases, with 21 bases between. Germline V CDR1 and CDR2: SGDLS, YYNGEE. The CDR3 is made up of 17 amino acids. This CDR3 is CASSPHSEGVSTGELFF. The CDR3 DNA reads TGTGCCAGCAGCCCCCATAGCGAGGGGGTGAGTACCGGGGAGCTGTTTTTT. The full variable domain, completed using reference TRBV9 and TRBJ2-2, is DSGVTQTPKHLITATGQRVTLRCSPRSGDLSVYWYQQSLDQGLQFLIQYYNGEERAKGNILERFSAQQFPDLHSELNLSSLELGDSALYFCASSPHSEGVSTGELFFGEGSRLTVL.

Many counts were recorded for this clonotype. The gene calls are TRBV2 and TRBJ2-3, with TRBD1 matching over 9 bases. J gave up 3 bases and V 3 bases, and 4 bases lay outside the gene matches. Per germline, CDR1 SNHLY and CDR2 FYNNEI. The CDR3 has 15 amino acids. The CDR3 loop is CASSDRDRVTDTQYF. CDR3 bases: TGTGCCAGCAGTGATCGGGACAGGGTGACAGATACGCAGTATTTT.

CDR3 in DNA: TGTGCCAGCAGGGCTGGGGCAGGGGATTGGGAGACCCAGTACTTC. As protein: CASRAGAGDWETQYF. The chain recombines TRBV11-2 with TRBJ2-5; a weak D match, TRBD1 (6 bases). This CDR3 spans 15 amino acids. Trimming removed 6 bases at V and 5 bases at J, with 19 bases between. Looked up from germline, CDR1 is SGHAT and CDR2 is FQNNGV.